The sample holds one count of the clone carrying this TCR beta chain. Its cognate antigen is unknown. Assay execution proceeded at the deep level. The table came from immunoSEQ multiplex PCR; TCRdb's copy has only in-frame clones and leaves some out. This table holds millions of clones, 95% found once. Germline V gives CDR1 SGHVS, CDR2 FQNEAQ. J gave up 9 bases and V 5 bases, and 6 bases lay outside the gene matches. The CDR3 spans 13 residues. The data belong to a study of shared clonotypes between healthy human individuals. For the study at large: Samples came from two female and a few male donors aged 18 to 49. General study points: Even with large depth, rarefaction showed that sorted-subset sequencing was incomplete. Memory subsets had estimated richness that was generally smaller than that of naive subsets.

V usage is TRBV7-8 and J usage is TRBJ2-1; 8 nucleotides agree with TRBD1. The clonotype comes from a man between 18 and 35 years old in good health. The sample comprised naive CD4+ T cells sorted from blood. The subset here: CD45RA+ positively selected. This CDR3 reads CASSLDRGSEQFF. The CDR3 nucleotides read TGTGCCAGCAGCCTCGACAGGGGATCTGAGCAGTTCTTC.